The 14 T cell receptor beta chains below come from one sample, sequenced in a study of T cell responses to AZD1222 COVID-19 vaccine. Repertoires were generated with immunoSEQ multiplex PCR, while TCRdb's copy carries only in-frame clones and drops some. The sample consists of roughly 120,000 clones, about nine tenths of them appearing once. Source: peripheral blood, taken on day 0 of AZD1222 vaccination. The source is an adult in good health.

The CDR3 reads CSAAGTGVSEQFF. In DNA, the CDR3 is TGCAGCGCCGCAGGGACAGGAGTGAGTGAGCAGTTCTTC. This chain joins TRBV29-1 and TRBJ2-1, with 8 bases lining up with TRBD1. The V gene's germline CDR1 is SQVTM and CDR2 ANQGSEA. CDR3 length: 13 amino acids. J gave up 9 bases and V 7 bases, and 11 bases lay outside the gene matches.

CDR3 sequence reads: CASSPGTSGAYEQYF. DNA of the CDR3: TGTGCCAGCTCACCTGGGACTAGCGGAGCCTACGAGCAGTACTTC. This rearrangement joins TRBV18 to TRBJ2-7, with TRBD2 matching over 11 bases. Losses at the gene ends were 3 bases for V and 2 bases for J; bases not matched to a gene: 3. The CDR3 runs to 15 residues. Germline loops: CDR1 KGHSH, CDR2 LQKENI.

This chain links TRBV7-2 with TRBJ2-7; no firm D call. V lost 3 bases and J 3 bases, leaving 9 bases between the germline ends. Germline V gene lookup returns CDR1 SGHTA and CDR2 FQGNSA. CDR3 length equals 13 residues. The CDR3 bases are TGTGCCAGCAGCTTTCAGGCTAGCTACGAGCAGTACTTC. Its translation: CASSFQASYEQYF.

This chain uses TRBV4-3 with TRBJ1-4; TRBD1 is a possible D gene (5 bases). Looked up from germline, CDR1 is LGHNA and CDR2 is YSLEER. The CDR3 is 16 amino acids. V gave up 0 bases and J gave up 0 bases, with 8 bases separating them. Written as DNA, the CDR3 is TGCGCCAGCAGCCAAGATCTGGGGGCAACTAATGAAAAACTGTTTTTT. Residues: CASSQDLGATNEKLFF.

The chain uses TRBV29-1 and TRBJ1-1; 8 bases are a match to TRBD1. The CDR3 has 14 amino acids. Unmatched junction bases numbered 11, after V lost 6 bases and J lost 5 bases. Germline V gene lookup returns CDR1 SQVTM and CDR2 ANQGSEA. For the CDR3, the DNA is TGCAGCGTCAAAGGACAGGGACGGGAAACTGAAGCTTTCTTT. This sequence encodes CSVKGQGRETEAFF.

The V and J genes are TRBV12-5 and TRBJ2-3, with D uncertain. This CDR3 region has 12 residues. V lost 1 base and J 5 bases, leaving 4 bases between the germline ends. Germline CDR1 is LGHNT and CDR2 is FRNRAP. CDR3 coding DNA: TGTGCTAGTGGTTTGGGGTTAGATACGCAGTATTTT. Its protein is CASGLGLDTQYF.

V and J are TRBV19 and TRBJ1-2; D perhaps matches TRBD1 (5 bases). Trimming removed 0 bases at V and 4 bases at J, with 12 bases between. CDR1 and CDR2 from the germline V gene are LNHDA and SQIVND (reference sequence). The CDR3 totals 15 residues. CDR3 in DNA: TGTGCCAGTAGTATAGATCTGGCAGGGCCCTATGGCTACACCTTC. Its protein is CASSIDLAGPYGYTF.

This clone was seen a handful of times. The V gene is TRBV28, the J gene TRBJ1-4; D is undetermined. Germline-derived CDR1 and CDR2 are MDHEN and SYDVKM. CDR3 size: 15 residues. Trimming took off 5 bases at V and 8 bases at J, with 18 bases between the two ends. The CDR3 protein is CASSTIGIAGEKLFF. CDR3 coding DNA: TGTGCCAGCAGTACAATCGGGATTGCGGGAGAAAAACTGTTTTTT.

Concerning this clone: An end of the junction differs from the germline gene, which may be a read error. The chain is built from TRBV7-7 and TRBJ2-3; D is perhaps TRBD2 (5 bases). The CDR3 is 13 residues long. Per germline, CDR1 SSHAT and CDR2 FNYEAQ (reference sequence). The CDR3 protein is CASSFAGRDTQYF. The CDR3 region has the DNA TGTGCTAGCAGCTTCGCGGGCCGAGATACGCAGTATTTT.

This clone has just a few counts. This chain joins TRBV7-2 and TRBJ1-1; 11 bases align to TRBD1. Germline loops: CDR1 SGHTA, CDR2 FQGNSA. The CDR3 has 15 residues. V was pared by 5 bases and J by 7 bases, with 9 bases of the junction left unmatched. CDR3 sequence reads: CASSTPGQGGNEAFF. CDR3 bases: TGTGCCAGCAGCACACCGGGACAGGGGGGTAATGAAGCTTTCTTT.

In DNA form, the CDR3 reads TGTGCCAGCAGCACGAGGGACGGATACAATGAGCAGTTCTTC. This gives the protein CASSTRDGYNEQFF. V gene TRBV7-6 combines with J gene TRBJ2-1; D may be TRBD1 or TRBD2 (5 bases each). The germline V gene has CDR1 SGHVS and CDR2 FNYEAQ. The CDR3 spans 14 residues. V gave up 5 bases and J gave up 4 bases, with 12 bases separating them.

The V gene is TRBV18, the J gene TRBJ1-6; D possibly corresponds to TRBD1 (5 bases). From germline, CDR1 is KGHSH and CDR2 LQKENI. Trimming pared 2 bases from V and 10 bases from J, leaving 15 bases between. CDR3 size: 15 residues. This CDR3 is CASSPGDENRSPLHF. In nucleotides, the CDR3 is TGTGCCAGCTCACCAGGGGACGAGAATAGGTCACCCCTCCACTTT.

CDR3 region: CASSLRPTDSNQPQHF. DNA for the CDR3: TGCGCCAGCAGCTTGCGTCCGACAGATAGCAATCAGCCCCAGCATTTT. The chain has TRBV5-1 and TRBJ1-5; D possibly corresponds to TRBD1 (5 bases). V gave up 1 base and J gave up 0 bases, with 11 bases separating them. Germline CDR1 reads SGHRS; CDR2 reads YFSETQ. The CDR3 is made up of 16 amino acids. The variable domain in full, completed from reference TRBV5-1 and TRBJ1-5, reads KAGVTQTPRYLIKTRGQQVTLSCSPISGHRSVSWYQQTPGQGLQFLFEYFSETQRNKGNFPGRFSGRQFSNSRSEMNVSTLELGDSALYLCASSLRPTDSNQPQHFGDGTRLSIL.

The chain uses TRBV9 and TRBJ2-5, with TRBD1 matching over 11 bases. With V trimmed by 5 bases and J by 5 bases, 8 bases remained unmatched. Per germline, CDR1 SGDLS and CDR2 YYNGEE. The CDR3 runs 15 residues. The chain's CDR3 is CASRPPGQGDETQYF. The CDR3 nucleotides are TGTGCCAGCAGGCCCCCGGGACAGGGGGATGAGACCCAGTACTTC.